This is a list of T cell receptor beta chains from one sample in a study of OX40 agonist ivuxolimab in advanced cancers. Method: immunoSEQ multiplex PCR; TCRdb's copy keeps in-frame clones and lacks some. Of over 100,000 clones listed, 85% to 90% were seen once; the top ten hold around 0.53%. This sample comprised CD4+ or CD8+ T cells sorted from blood, obtained in a trial of the OX40 agonist ivuxolimab. The receptors come from an adult with an advanced solid tumor such as melanoma, head and neck, liver or kidney cancer. Both conserved end residues are trimmed from each CDR3.

CDR3 protein: ASSPAANTEAF
V gene: TRBV18

CDR3 protein: AIRTASGGAEEQY
V gene: TRBV10-3

CDR3 protein: ASRGSWGGGTDTQY
V gene: TRBV6-1

CDR3 protein: ASSQDTSGGATGELF
V gene: TRBV4-2

CDR3 protein: ASSGGITDTQY
V gene: TRBV19

CDR3 protein: ASAIGGSYEQY
V gene: TRBV6-1

CDR3 protein: AWEPGGMNEQY
V gene: TRBV30

CDR3 protein: ASSLPQGGKTEAF
V gene: TRBV7-9

CDR3 protein: ASSVAGGPVGELF
V gene: TRBV9

CDR3 protein: ASSFLQGSTEAF
V gene: TRBV5-4

CDR3 protein: ASSVGGGGSYEQY
V gene: TRBV9

CDR3 protein: AWSVRVRETQY
V gene: TRBV30

CDR3 protein: ASSGGVLSGNTIY
V gene: TRBV2

CDR3 protein: ASSFSSSGATDTQY
V gene: TRBV5-8

CDR3 protein: ASSLGDRAGANVLT
V gene: TRBV7-2

CDR3 protein: ASSPQTGWNTEAF
V gene: TRBV6-5

CDR3 protein: ASSLRRDYGYT
V gene: TRBV27

CDR3 protein: ASSFNRAHNQPQH
V gene: TRBV5-6

CDR3 protein: SVLRSGANVLT
V gene: TRBV29-1

CDR3 protein: ATRPYSSTDTQY
V gene: TRBV6-1

CDR3 protein: ASSWGVENTEAF
V gene: TRBV7-9

CDR3 protein: SVSGASGGETQY
V gene: TRBV29-1

CDR3 protein: ASSYTTGDDSPLH
V gene: TRBV6-5

CDR3 protein: ASSRTGLLYEQY
V gene: TRBV19

CDR3 protein: ASSSQSAASEAF
V gene: TRBV5-6

CDR3 protein: ASSLVPGTSNEQF
V gene: TRBV7-2

CDR3 protein: ASSEAAGDVVDTQY
V gene: TRBV28

CDR3 protein: ASSTSSYNSPLH
V gene: TRBV9

CDR3 protein: ASSSDRGQFDSNQPQH
V gene: TRBV18

CDR3 protein: ASSQEVFSSPLH
V gene: TRBV14

CDR3 protein: ASSFPSGGTQDNEQF
V gene: TRBV7-6

CDR3 protein: ASRLQGSSGNTIY
V gene: TRBV27

CDR3 protein: ASSAPIGSGGADEQF
V gene: TRBV18

CDR3 protein: ASSVAGGDADTQY
V gene: TRBV9

CDR3 protein: ASSIMNSYTEAF
V gene: TRBV19

CDR3 protein: ASSLARESDTQY
V gene: TRBV11-2

CDR3 protein: ASSPGLAGSYNEQF
V gene: TRBV10-1

CDR3 protein: ASSGGNTATDTQY
V gene: TRBV19

CDR3 protein: AWRGTGVAYEQY
V gene: TRBV30

CDR3 protein: AISESRRGVEQY
V gene: TRBV10-3

CDR3 protein: ASSVAGAGEQY
V gene: TRBV9

CDR3 protein: ASSPTRVIGETQY
V gene: TRBV5-6

CDR3 protein: ASSPRGASTDTQY
V gene: TRBV27

CDR3 protein: ASSLDGGNTEAF
V gene: TRBV11-2

CDR3 protein: ASSGGTSGARDTQY
V gene: TRBV25-1

CDR3 protein: ASSPGDRGSNEKLF
V gene: TRBV28

CDR3 protein: ASSRRQGGDGYT
V gene: TRBV6-5

CDR3 protein: ASFRENTEAF
V gene: TRBV5-3

CDR3 protein: ASSPGKGDNEQF
V gene: TRBV18